These T cell receptor beta chains were read from a single sample in a study of OX40 agonist ivuxolimab in advanced cancers. TCRdb keeps only in-frame clones here, not all; method: immunoSEQ multiplex PCR. In the table there are about 80,000 clones, around 93% of which are singletons. The sample in question was CD4+ or CD8+ T cells sorted from blood, obtained in a trial of the OX40 agonist ivuxolimab. The source of these receptors is an adult with an advanced solid tumor such as melanoma, head and neck, liver or kidney cancer. CDR3s include the opening cysteine and the closing phenylalanine or tryptophan. D genes are given only for firm matches. The size entry is marked missing in some rows and otherwise reads once, few, many or a size class.

NA	17	TRBD2	TRBJ2-1	TRBV6-1	TGTGCCAGCAGTGAAGGGGTAAGCGGGGGGGCCGCGTATGAGCAGTTCTTC	CASSEGVSGGAAYEQFF
NA	14	NA	TRBJ1-1	TRBV5-6	TGTGCCAGCAGCGTCCCCACGTCGAACACTGAAGCTTTCTTT	CASSVPTSNTEAFF
NA	13	NA	TRBJ1-1	TRBV6-1	TGTGCCAGCAGTGAAAGGGGGAACACTGAAGCTTTCTTT	CASSERGNTEAFF
NA	15	NA	TRBJ2-7	TRBV4-1	TGCGCCAGCAGCCATACGACAGGAGTCTCCTACGAGCAGTACTTC	CASSHTTGVSYEQYF
once	15	NA	TRBJ1-1	TRBV4-1	TGCGCCAGCAGCCAAGAAGGCAGGGTGAACACTGAAGCTTTCTTT	CASSQEGRVNTEAFF
NA	11	NA	TRBJ1-1	TRBV7-9	TGTGCGGCCGGATTGAACACTGAAGCTTTCTTT	CAAGLNTEAFF
once	15	TRBD1	TRBJ1-1	TRBV9	TGTGCCAGCAGCGGCAGCAGGGGGCAGAACACTGAAGCTTTCTTT	CASSGSRGQNTEAFF
NA	17	NA	TRBJ2-7	TRBV7-9	TGTGCCAGCAGCTTTAAGCCGGCGCCCGGAGGTTCCTACGAGCAGTACTTC	CASSFKPAPGGSYEQYF
NA	19	NA	TRBJ2-5	TRBV21-1	TGTGCCAGCAGCAAAGCTGTGGGTTTACGGCTAGCGGGGCAAGAGACCCAGTACTTC	CASSKAVGLRLAGQETQYF
NA	13	NA	TRBJ2-1	TRBV2	TGTGCCAGTACCGGGACAACAAACAATGAGCAGTTCTTC	CASTGTTNNEQFF
NA	15	NA	TRBJ2-7	TRBV13	TGTGCCAGCACCTTAGGGTCCGGGTCGGCCTACGAGCAGTACTTC	CASTLGSGSAYEQYF
NA	17	NA	TRBJ2-5	TRBV4-3	TGCGCCAGCAGCCAAGAAACTGTAGGGGGCTGGGAGGTGACCCAGTACTTC	CASSQETVGGWEVTQYF
NA	14	NA	TRBJ2-3	TRBV10-2	TGCGCCACCGACGCCGGACAGTTCACAGATACGCAGTATTTT	CATDAGQFTDTQYF
NA	15	TRBD1	TRBJ1-1	TRBV5-1	TGCGCCAGCAGCTTGGTTGGGACAGGGAACACTGAAGCTTTCTTT	CASSLVGTGNTEAFF
NA	16	TRBD2	TRBJ2-3	TRBV27	TGTGCCAGCAGAATGGGGGGGGTGGATCCCACAGATACGCAGTATTTT	CASRMGGVDPTDTQYF
NA	15	TRBD1	TRBJ2-3	TRBV10-3	TGTGCCATAGGGACAGGGGTTAACGGGGCAGATACGCAGTATTTT	CAIGTGVNGADTQYF
NA	15	TRBD1	TRBJ1-1	TRBV11-2	TGTGCCAGCAGCGCCGCAGGGGGCCTGAAGACTGAAGCTTTCTTT	CASSAAGGLKTEAFF
few	19	TRBD1	TRBJ1-5	TRBV19	TGTGCCAGTAGTACCACGGACAGGGCGTTTTTTGACAGCAATCAGCCCCAGCATTTT	CASSTTDRAFFDSNQPQHF
NA	15	NA	TRBJ1-2	TRBV4-1	TGCGCCAGCAGCCAAGGAACAGGGAACGACTATGGCTACACCTTC	CASSQGTGNDYGYTF
NA	13	TRBD1	TRBJ2-3	TRBV9	TGTGCCAGTAAGGGGGCTAGCACAGATACGCAGTATTTT	CASKGASTDTQYF
once	14	TRBD2	TRBJ2-1	TRBV5-1	TGCGCCAGCAGCCCACCAGCGGGGGTAGATGAGCAGTTCTTC	CASSPPAGVDEQFF
NA	13	NA	TRBJ2-7	TRBV12-5	TGTGCTAGTGGTTTGTGGCCACCTTACGAGCAGTACTTC	CASGLWPPYEQYF
NA	15	NA	TRBJ1-5	TRBV9	TGTGCCAGCAGCGTAGGTGGCGGGTTGAATCAGCCCCAGCATTTT	CASSVGGGLNQPQHF
NA	14	TRBD1	TRBJ2-1	TRBV5-8	TGTGCCAGCAGCTTCCGGACAGGGTATAATGAGCAGTTCTTC	CASSFRTGYNEQFF
once	15	TRBD1	TRBJ1-4	TRBV9	TGTGCCAGCAGCCCCAAGGGGGCGGGTAATGAAAAACTGTTTTTT	CASSPKGAGNEKLFF
NA	14	NA	TRBJ1-4	TRBV9	TGTGCCAGCAGCGTTGGGTCAACTAATGAAAAACTGTTTTTT	CASSVGSTNEKLFF
NA	15	NA	TRBJ1-6	TRBV9	TGTGCCAGCACGCCGGGGGGCTCCTATAATTCACCCCTCCACTTT	CASTPGGSYNSPLHF
NA	13	TRBD2	TRBJ2-7	TRBV7-9	TGTGCCAGCAGCTTGGGACTAGTTCCCGAGCAGTACTTC	CASSLGLVPEQYF
NA	13	NA	TRBJ1-6	TRBV6-6	TGTGCCAGCAGTTACGAACTCAATTCACCCCTCCACTTT	CASSYELNSPLHF
NA	15	TRBD1	TRBJ2-7	TRBV7-6	TGTGCCAGCAGCTTGCCACTGGGACAGGGCTACGAGCAGTACTTC	CASSLPLGQGYEQYF
NA	15	NA	TRBJ1-5	TRBV19	TGTGCCAGTAGCCCCCAAGATATTAGCAATCAGCCCCAGCATTTT	CASSPQDISNQPQHF
NA	16	TRBD2	TRBJ2-5	TRBV7-2	TGTGCCAGCAGCGTTGGACTAGCGGGGGGGAAAGAGACCCAGTACTTC	CASSVGLAGGKETQYF
NA	14	TRBD1	TRBJ1-3	TRBV7-2	TGTGCCAGCAGCTCCGGGACAGGGAAAAACACCATATATTTT	CASSSGTGKNTIYF
NA	16	TRBD2	TRBJ2-1	TRBV4-2	TGTGCCAGCAGCCAAGAACGAGCGGGGGAGTACAATGAGCAGTTCTTC	CASSQERAGEYNEQFF
NA	17	TRBD1	TRBJ2-7	TRBV4-1	TGCGCCAGCAGCCAAGATCCCCCCCGACAGGGTGCCTACGAGCAGTACTTC	CASSQDPPRQGAYEQYF
few	8	NA	TRBJ1-5	TRBV10-1	TGCGCCATCACGTCCCAGCATTTT	CAITSQHF
few	16	TRBD2	TRBJ2-1	TRBV25-1	TGTGCCAGCAGTGAATTAGCGGGGGAGTCCTACAATGAGCAGTTCTTC	CASSELAGESYNEQFF
NA	15	NA	TRBJ1-4	TRBV9	TGTGCCAGCAGCGTAGGGGGGGCCCTTAATGAAAAACTGTTTTTT	CASSVGGALNEKLFF
NA	12	NA	TRBJ2-7	TRBV10-1	TGCGCCAGCAGTGAGGGCAGCTACGAGCAGTACTTC	CASSEGSYEQYF
NA	13	NA	TRBJ2-1	TRBV7-7	TGTGCCAGCAGCCAAAGAGGCTCCGGTGAGCAGTTCTTC	CASSQRGSGEQFF
NA	15	NA	TRBJ2-2	TRBV6-6	TGTGCCAGCAGTTACTCCTCCACCGACACCGGGGAGCTGTTTTTT	CASSYSSTDTGELFF
NA	13	NA	TRBJ2-5	TRBV5-6	TGTGCCAGCAGCTTCCGGGGCGAAGAGACCCAGTACTTC	CASSFRGEETQYF
once	15	NA	TRBJ2-3	TRBV11-2	TGTGCCAGCAGATTACTGACATTTAGCACAGATACGCAGTATTTT	CASRLLTFSTDTQYF
NA	19	NA	TRBJ1-2	TRBV4-1	TGCGCCAGCAGCCCGCCCCCCGGCACTGAGATGGGAATGAACTATGGCTACACCTTC	CASSPPPGTEMGMNYGYTF
NA	14	NA	TRBJ2-7	TRBV6-5	TGTGCCAGCAGTTACTCATCTGCCTCCTACGAGCAGTACTTC	CASSYSSASYEQYF
NA	13	NA	TRBJ1-4	TRBV7-2	TGTGCCAGCAGCTTAGGTTACAGCGAAAAACTGTTTTTT	CASSLGYSEKLFF
NA	16	NA	TRBJ2-1	TRBV2	TGTGCCAGCCAAAAGGGGGTGCCAACGCCTTACAATGAGCAGTTCTTC	CASQKGVPTPYNEQFF
NA	15	TRBD2	TRBJ2-2	TRBV6-6	TGTGCCAGCTTGAGCGGGGGGGGATGGACCGGGGAGCTGTTTTTT	CASLSGGGWTGELFF
NA	17	NA	TRBJ2-5	TRBV27	TGTGCCAGCCTCCTGGCTGGGGTCAAGGGGGAACAAGAGACCCAGTACTTC	CASLLAGVKGEQETQYF
NA	15	TRBD2	TRBJ2-1	TRBV6-4	TGTGCCAGCAGTGACTCGGGTAGCGGGGGCGATGAGCAGTTCTTC	CASSDSGSGGDEQFF